The entry below describes one T cell receptor beta chain. The antigen is not known. This sample is drawn from a study of CD8+CD57+ T cells in acquired aplastic anemia. On the study more broadly: Mean yield of DNA from sorted CD4+ and CD8+ cells was 3 to 3.5 ug. Notes on the study in general: CD8+ Simpson's diversity did not differ significantly between patients and controls. Researchers report that approximately 28 CD8+ CDR3 sequences appeared in both patients and controls.

Patients picked for sequencing had shown CD8+CD57+ cell expansion detected by flow cytometry. Genomic DNA constituted the template upon which TCR beta VDJ and CDR3 profiling was performed. MiXCR was run by TCRdb on the reads, yielding one entry per CDR3 protein. This table holds around 200,000 distinct CDR3 sequences, about 62% found once. V lost 1 base, J lost 5 bases, and 14 bases lay in between. The length of the CDR3 is 15 residues. The germline CDR1 and CDR2 sequences are SGHTA and FQGNSA. V gene TRBV7-2 combines with J gene TRBJ2-5; unclear D gene. This TCR was sampled from a human donor with aplastic anemia. The material sequenced was sorted CD4+, CD8+, or CD8+CD57+ T cells (not recorded which) from PBMCs. CDR3 DNA sequence: TGTGCCAGCAGCTTAGGCCTTGGGGTCTGGGAGACCCAGTACTTC. This encodes CASSLGLGVWETQYF. Combining the CDR3 with reference TRBV7-2 and TRBJ2-5 gives the whole variable domain GAGVSQSPSNKVTEKGKDVELRCDPISGHTALYWYRQSLGQGLEFLIYFQGNSAPDKSGLPSDRFSAERTGGSVSTLTIQRTQQEDSAVYLCASSLGLGVWETQYFGPGTRLLVL.